Described below is a single T cell receptor beta chain sequence and its context. Individual cDNA molecules were tagged with unique molecular identifiers. One entry per CDR3 protein results from TCRdb running MiXCR on the 5' RACE reads. Of around 70,000 distinct CDR3 sequences in the sample, 10% to 15% were seen once. The data derive from a study of early T cells in non-severe SARS-CoV-2 infection. At the level of the study: Sequencing used unsorted whole-blood bulk RNA, so chains lack pairing.

The germline V and J ends were trimmed by 0 bases and 1 base, with 22 bases remaining between them. This CDR3 is built from 19 residues. Germline V gene data show CDR1 as MNHGY and CDR2 as SVAAGI. The sequence was obtained from an adult who was a healthcare worker with PCR-confirmed SARS-CoV-2 infection or an uninfected control (not recorded which). This chain uses TRBV6-9 with TRBJ2-7, with a possible D match to TRBD2 (5 bases). The specimen sequenced was whole blood. CDR3 loop: CASSYSPPRLARFSYEQYF. The CDR3, as DNA: TGTGCCAGCAGTTATTCACCCCCCCGGCTAGCCAGGTTTTCCTACGAGCAGTACTTC.